One and the same sample provided the 2 T cell receptor beta chains below, sequenced in a study of blood T cell repertoires in COVID-19 (TCRdb year 2020). The library was obtained by the immunoSEQ multiplex PCR assay. This is the immuneACCESS table as TCRdb keeps it, with only in-frame sequences that have V and J called. A part of the clones is gone; compared with another copy, unresolved V genes explain less than half, and the rest is unexplained. A total of around 190,000 clones appear in this sample, 80% to 90% of them only once. The ten top clones hold around 1.2% of the sample. Specimen: peripheral blood. Receptors were obtained from a man aged 25-45 years with acute or convalescent COVID-19.

J is TRBJ1-5 and V is TRBV11-2; 10 bases agree with TRBD1. The V and J ends lost 2 bases and 5 bases, in that order; junction bases with no gene match: 6. The V gene's germline CDR1 is SGHAT and CDR2 FQNNGV. This CDR3 has 16 residues. The CDR3: CASSLSRDRGDQPQHF. The CDR3 DNA reads TGTGCCAGCAGCTTAAGCCGGGACAGGGGAGATCAGCCCCAGCATTTT.

This chain uses TRBV3-1 (or the pseudogene TRBV3-2) with TRBJ2-1; TRBD2 matches at 7 bases. This CDR3 has 17 residues. Germline values: CDR1 LGHDT, CDR2 YNNKEL (reference sequence). Trimming cost V 1 base and J 3 bases; bases outside gene matches: 9. The CDR3 sequence: CASSQGTERGFYNEQFF. The CDR3 DNA reads TGTGCCAGCAGCCAAGGAACCGAGCGGGGTTTCTACAATGAGCAGTTCTTC.